This T cell receptor beta chain was profiled in a study of blood T cell repertoires in COVID-19. Study-wide background: COVID-19 samples, acute and convalescent, were from the United States, Italy and Spain.

The study recruited people aged about 18 to 90 years across approximately 24 US areas. V lost 6 bases and J lost 1, with 21 bases in between. Germline V gene data show CDR1 as LNHDA and CDR2 as SQIVND (reference sequence). This CDR3 is 17 amino acids long. Per the original data handling: It was from reference gene primer amplification that nucleated cell counts were estimated. Only in-frame clones appear in the TCRdb table, and some are missing; sequencing was by immunoSEQ multiplex PCR. That table furnishes V, J and clone size, whereas the DNA furnished D and trimming. Among 200,000 to 300,000 clones listed, roughly 86% were seen once.

Sequenced: PBMCs or T cells enriched from blood (not recorded which). This receptor was identified in a woman younger than 35 who had recovered from COVID-19. The V and J genes are TRBV19 and TRBJ1-2; D gene uncertain. Written as DNA, the CDR3 is TGTGCCAGTAGGAGCAAAGGACTGGGAGATGGTAACTATGGCTACACCTTC. It translates to CASRSKGLGDGNYGYTF.